What follows are 23 T cell receptor beta chains derived from one specimen sequenced in a study of spatial heterogeneity in lung cancer (dated by TCRdb to the late 2010s). Receptors were amplified or captured by 5' RACE. Sequencing took place on a NextSeq 500. TCRdb's own reprocessing of the public reads used fastp at Q25 and MiXCR and kept productive beta chains. Rows with one shared CDR3 protein collapse into an entry with the most common genes and DNA. The sample yields around 110,000 distinct CDR3 sequences; less than 15% were counted once. The ten largest clonotypes hold around a sixth of the sample. The sample's time point label is to be understood as: blood at routine non-recurrence follow-up after resection. TCR sequencing used whole RNA extracted from tumor and nontumor lung tissue, or from cryopreserved PBMC samples, without cell sorting. The sample consisted of PBMCs, taken at follow-up. These receptors were collected from a male donor with early-stage non-small cell lung cancer.

This clonotype was recorded a few times. The chain has TRBV28 and TRBJ2-5, with D hard to call. The CDR3 runs 14 residues. Trimming left V 1 base short and J 2 bases short, with 8 bases between. Germline CDR1 is MDHEN and CDR2 is SYDVKM. CDR3 in DNA: TGTGCCAGCAGTTTATCTCTAGGGCAAGAGACCCAGTACTTC. Translating it yields CASSLSLGQETQYF.

This clonotype was recorded many times. The chain combines TRBV14 with TRBJ1-6, with unresolved D. The length of the CDR3 is 15 residues. In germline, CDR1 is SGHDN, CDR2 FVKESK. The V gene lost 5 bases and the J gene lost 7 bases, with 15 bases spanning the gap. The CDR3 here is CASSSVLGKNSPLHF. Written as DNA, the CDR3 is TGTGCCAGCAGCTCAGTCTTGGGGAAGAATTCACCCCTCCACTTT. Drawing the rest from reference TRBV14 and TRBJ1-6, the complete variable domain is EAGVTQFPSHSVIEKGQTVTLRCDPISGHDNLYWYRRVMGKEIKFLLHFVKESKQDESGMPNNRFLAERTGGTYSTLKVQPAELEDSGVYFCASSSVLGKNSPLHFGNGTRLTVT.

This clonotype was counted a few times. The rearrangement joins TRBV18 to TRBJ1-5; weak D call: TRBD1 (5 bases). Germline CDR1 and CDR2: KGHSH and LQKENI. This CDR3 contains 18 residues. The V end lost 1 base, the J end lost 0 bases, and 16 bases lay between the germline ends. As DNA, the CDR3 is TGTGCCAGCTCACCACGTCCCACAGGAATTTATAGCAATCAGCCCCAGCATTTT. This translates into CASSPRPTGIYSNQPQHF.

The chain employs TRBV5-1 and TRBJ1-6; no definite D call. The V gene's germline CDR1 is SGHRS and CDR2 YFSETQ. This CDR3 region has 16 residues. V was cut by 4 bases and J by 0 bases, with 11 bases left in between. The CDR3 DNA is TGCGCCAGCAGCACCGACTGGGGCTCCTATAATTCACCCCTCCACTTT. Translating it yields CASSTDWGSYNSPLHF.

The genes are TRBV29-1 and TRBJ2-3; TRBD2 is a possible D gene (6 bases). The CDR3 is 13 amino acids. Germline V gene sequence: CDR1 SQVTM, CDR2 ANQGSEA. Trimming left V 2 bases short and J 5 bases short, with 11 bases between. The CDR3 sequence is CSVEWRERDTQYF. The CDR3 DNA reads TGCAGCGTTGAATGGAGGGAGCGAGATACGCAGTATTTT.

The V call is TRBV12-3 or TRBV12-4, the J call TRBJ1-2, with 8 bases fitting TRBD1. The V segment lost 7 bases and the J segment 4 bases; nucleotides outside the gene matches: 8. The CDR3 has 14 amino acids. CDR3: CASMDREGFYGYTF. CDR3 in DNA: TGTGCCAGCATGGACAGGGAGGGCTTCTATGGCTACACCTTC.

This clonotype occurred many times. The chain employs TRBV20-1 and TRBJ1-2, with D maybe TRBD1 (5 bases). The CDR3 covers 12 residues. Trimming took off 6 bases at V and 4 bases at J, with 12 bases between the two ends. Germline V CDR1 and CDR2: DFQATT, SNEGSKA (reference sequence). CDR3 sequence (DNA): TGCAGTGCAACCCAGGGTAGCTATGGCTACACCTTC. The encoded protein is CSATQGSYGYTF.

In its sample, this clonotype was seen once. The chain links TRBV4-3 to TRBJ2-3; D may be TRBD2 (6 bases). CDR1 and CDR2 from the germline V gene are LGHNA and YSLEER. This CDR3 region has 17 residues. V was shortened by 0 bases and J by 2 bases, with 15 bases between the two germline ends. DNA of the CDR3: TGCGCCAGCAGCCAAGAGAGAGGACGGACTACCACAGATACGCAGTATTTT. It is translated as CASSQERGRTTTDTQYF.

This clonotype has a count of ten or more. The V and J genes are TRBV28 and TRBJ2-7, with TRBD1 matching 10 bases. Germline V gives CDR1 MDHEN, CDR2 SYDVKM. The CDR3 runs 15 residues. The ends lost 6 bases at V and 5 bases at J; junction bases unmatched: 10. The CDR3 DNA follows: TGTGCCAGCAGCCGTCCGGGACAGGGGTTGGACGAGCAGTACTTC. Translated: CASSRPGQGLDEQYF. The whole variable domain, filled in from reference TRBV28 and TRBJ2-7, reads DVKVTQSSRYLVKRTGEKVFLECVQDMDHENMFWYRQDPGLGLRLIYFSYDVKMKEKGDIPEGYSVSREKKERFSLILESASTNQTSMYLCASSRPGQGLDEQYFGPGTRLTVT.

This clonotype was counted a few times. The V gene is TRBV4-1, the J gene TRBJ1-1, with 10 bases that match TRBD1. CDR3 length: 15 amino acids. Germline V gene data show CDR1 as MGHRA and CDR2 as YSYEKL. J was trimmed by 1 base and V by 4 bases; bases with no gene match: 3. CDR3 nucleotides: TGCGCCAGCAGCCCCAGACAGGGGGCGAACACTGAAGCTTTCTTT. Protein sequence: CASSPRQGANTEAFF.

This clonotype was seen many times. The chain uses TRBV6-5 and TRBJ2-7; D possibly corresponds to TRBD1 (6 bases). The CDR3 totals 14 residues. V dropped 6 bases and J dropped 5 bases, with 17 bases sitting between them. Germline lookup yields CDR1 MNHEY and CDR2 SVGAGI. The CDR3 reads CASSHAGKGDEQYF. The CDR3 region has the DNA TGTGCCAGCAGCCATGCAGGGAAGGGGGACGAGCAGTACTTC.

This clonotype was recorded many times. This chain uses TRBV5-1 with TRBJ2-1; 7 bases line up with TRBD2. Germline CDR1 reads SGHRS; CDR2 reads YFSETQ. V trimming: 4 bases; J trimming: 6 bases; junction bases outside the gene matches: 10. The CDR3 runs 15 residues. CDR3 region: CASSPRAGTTNEQFF. CDR3 bases: TGCGCCAGCAGCCCCCGAGCCGGGACTACCAATGAGCAGTTCTTC.

The rearrangement uses TRBV7-3 and TRBJ2-5; 7 bases line up with TRBD1. V gave up 5 bases and J gave up 7 bases; unmatched junction bases: 10. From germline, CDR1 is SGHTA and CDR2 FQGTGA. The CDR3 contains 14 residues. CDR3 loop: CASSPGTARGTQYF. The CDR3 coding sequence is TGTGCCAGCAGCCCTGGGACAGCCAGGGGGACCCAGTACTTC.

This clonotype was detected a few times. The chain recombines TRBV10-3 with TRBJ2-7; 9 bases match TRBD1. The ends lost 3 bases at V and 3 bases at J; junction bases unmatched: 3. The CDR3 length is 14 residues. The V gene's germline CDR1 is ENHRY and CDR2 SYGVKD. Here the CDR3 DNA reads TGTGCCATCAGTGAAACGGGACAGGGCTACGAGCAGTACTTC. This translates into CAISETGQGYEQYF.

The chain has TRBV12-3 or TRBV12-4 and TRBJ1-2; D remains ambiguous. Deletions cut 6 bases from V and 5 bases from J, with 22 bases between. The CDR3 is 16 residues long. For the CDR3, the DNA is TGTGCCAGCAGCTCATTCCCGTCGAGGTTGGGATATGGCTACACCTTC. Translating it yields CASSSFPSRLGYGYTF.

This clonotype appeared many times. As DNA, the CDR3 is TGTGCCAGCAGTTTTCACAATGAGCAGTTCTTC. Translating it yields CASSFHNEQFF. The V gene is TRBV28, the J gene TRBJ2-1, with no clear D. There are 11 residues in the CDR3. Germline CDR1 MDHEN, CDR2 SYDVKM. V was trimmed by 3 bases and J by 5 bases, leaving 2 bases between them.

This chain joins TRBV12-3 or TRBV12-4 and TRBJ1-1; D unclear. Trimming cost V 7 bases and J 0 bases, with 9 bases left between them. The CDR3 spans 13 residues. CDR3 residues: CASTHGLNTEAFF. The CDR3 DNA reads as TGTGCCAGCACCCACGGGTTGAACACTGAAGCTTTCTTT.

The chain's CDR3 is CASSVAMNTEAFF. The CDR3 DNA reads as TGTGCCAGCAGCGTAGCCATGAACACTGAAGCTTTCTTT. J is TRBJ1-1 and V is TRBV9; D unclear. CDR1 SGDLS and CDR2 YYNGEE come from the germline V gene. This CDR3 spans 13 amino acids. V dropped 0 bases and J dropped 0 bases, with 3 bases sitting between them.

This clonotype was seen ten or more times. This chain connects TRBV4-2 to TRBJ1-4; a weak D match, TRBD1 (6 bases). The CDR3 is 15 amino acids. Per germline, CDR1 LGHNA and CDR2 YNFKEQ. Trimming took off 3 bases at V and 3 bases at J, with 11 bases between the two ends. CDR3: CASSQPQGSNEKLFF. In nucleotides, the CDR3 is TGTGCCAGCAGCCAGCCACAGGGATCTAATGAAAAACTGTTTTTT.

This clonotype was found many times. The chain has TRBV10-3 and TRBJ2-2; D may correspond to TRBD1 or TRBD2 (5 bases each). Trimming shortened V by 5 bases and J by 5 bases, and 15 bases separated the two germline ends. Germline V CDR1 and CDR2: ENHRY, SYGVKD. The CDR3 runs to 15 residues. The CDR3 is CAISSGPMSTGELFF. As DNA, the CDR3 is TGTGCCATCAGTTCGGGACCTATGAGTACCGGGGAGCTGTTTTTT.

The rearrangement uses TRBV4-1 and TRBJ1-5; D ambiguous. In germline, CDR1 is MGHRA, CDR2 YSYEKL. Between the trimmed V and J ends, which lost 1 base and 0 bases, there was a span of 4 bases. The CDR3 consists of 14 residues. Here the CDR3 DNA reads TGCGCCAGCAGCCAAGCCCTTAGCAATCAGCCCCAGCATTTT. Translation gives CASSQALSNQPQHF.

This chain connects TRBV6-1 to TRBJ1-1, with 7 bases lining up with TRBD1. J lost 7 bases, V lost 1 base, and 9 bases had no gene match. This CDR3 spans 15 amino acids. CDR1 is MNHNS and CDR2 is SASEGT in the germline V gene. The CDR3 region is CASSEEPRGMGEAFF. CDR3 nucleotide sequence: TGTGCCAGCAGTGAAGAACCCAGGGGGATGGGTGAAGCTTTCTTT.

The CDR3 is CATSRGAGTGGAKNIQYF. In nucleotides, the CDR3 is TGTGCCACCAGCAGAGGAGCGGGTACAGGGGGAGCCAAAAACATTCAGTACTTC. The chain links TRBV15 to TRBJ2-4; 8 bases align to TRBD1. V dropped 1 base and J dropped 0; count of bases not matched to a gene: 8. The CDR3 is 18 residues long. The V gene's germline CDR1 is LNHNV and CDR2 YYDKDF (reference sequence).